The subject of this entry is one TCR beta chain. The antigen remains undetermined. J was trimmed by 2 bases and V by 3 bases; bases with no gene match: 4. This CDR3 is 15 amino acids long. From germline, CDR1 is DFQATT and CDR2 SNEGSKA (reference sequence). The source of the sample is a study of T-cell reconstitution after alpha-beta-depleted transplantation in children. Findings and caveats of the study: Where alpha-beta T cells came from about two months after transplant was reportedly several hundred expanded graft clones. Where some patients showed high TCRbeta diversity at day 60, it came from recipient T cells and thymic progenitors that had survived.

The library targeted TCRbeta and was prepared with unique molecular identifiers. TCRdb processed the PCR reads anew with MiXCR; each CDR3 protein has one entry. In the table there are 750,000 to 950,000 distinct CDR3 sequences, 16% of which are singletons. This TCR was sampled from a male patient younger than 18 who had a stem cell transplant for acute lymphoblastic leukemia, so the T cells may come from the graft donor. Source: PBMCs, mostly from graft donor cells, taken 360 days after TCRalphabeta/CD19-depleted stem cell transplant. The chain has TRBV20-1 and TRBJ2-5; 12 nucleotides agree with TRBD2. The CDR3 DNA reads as TGCAGTGCTAGGACTAGCGGGAGTTGGCAAGAGACCCAGTACTTC. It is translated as CSARTSGSWQETQYF.